By frequency in the sample, the clone carrying this TCR beta chain is medium-sized. The germline gives CDR1 WNHNN, CDR2 SYGVQD (reference sequence). The V segment lost 6 bases and the J segment 6 bases; nucleotides outside the gene matches: 8. CDR3 length equals 15 residues. The data originate from a study of cytomegalovirus exposure and HLA in healthy donors. In the PCR, 60 Vbeta and 13 Jbeta primers were used. Produced via immunoSEQ multiplex PCR; TCRdb's table is partial and in-frame only. The table has approximately 35,000 clones, roughly 67% seen once. This chain joins TRBV10-1 and TRBJ1-4; 9 positions agree with TRBD1. Input material: PBMCs. This clonotype was obtained from a man aged 40-55 years in good health and CMV-seropositive. CDR3 nucleotides: TGCGCCAGCAGGAATTGGGACAGGGCGGATGAAAAACTGTTTTTT. Translating gives CASRNWDRADEKLFF.